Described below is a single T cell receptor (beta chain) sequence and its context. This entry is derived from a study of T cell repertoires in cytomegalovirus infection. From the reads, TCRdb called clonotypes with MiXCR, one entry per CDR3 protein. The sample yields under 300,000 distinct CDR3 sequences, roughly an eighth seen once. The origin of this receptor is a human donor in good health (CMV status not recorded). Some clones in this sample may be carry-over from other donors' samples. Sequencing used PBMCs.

The CDR3 spells CASSRRPRDGQPQHF. In nucleotides, the CDR3 is TGTGCCAGCAGTAGGCGACCAAGGGATGGTCAGCCCCAGCATTTT. The chain combines TRBV6-2 or TRBV6-3 with TRBJ1-5; no clear D. CDR3 length: 15 residues. The V gene lost 5 bases and the J gene lost 6 bases, with 17 bases spanning the gap. CDR1 is MNHEY and CDR2 is SVGEGT in the germline V gene.